Presented here are 8 T cell receptor beta chains from one specimen sequenced in a study of cytomegalovirus exposure and HLA in healthy donors. Libraries were prepared by immunoSEQ multiplex PCR; TCRdb keeps only in-frame clonotypes and omits some of them. The repertoire holds about 130,000 clones, with roughly 87% as singletons. Material: PBMCs. The receptors shown here come from a woman aged 18-35 years in good health and CMV-seronegative.

V gene TRBV7-3 combines with J gene TRBJ2-7; tentatively, D is TRBD1 (5 bases). This CDR3 is 18 amino acids long. Germline V lookup: CDR1 SGHTA, CDR2 FQGTGA. V shed 1 base and J shed 6 bases, with 25 bases lying between them. As DNA, the CDR3 is TGTGCCAGCAGCTTAATGGAAACTCGACAGAGTGCTTCCCCCGAGCAGTACTTC. Protein product: CASSLMETRQSASPEQYF.

The chain links TRBV7-9 to TRBJ1-4; a weak D match, TRBD1 (6 bases). Germline V gives CDR1 SEHNR, CDR2 FQNEAQ (reference sequence). The CDR3 is made up of 14 amino acids. The ends were cut back, 3 bases at V and 6 bases at J, with 11 bases in the middle. The CDR3 nucleotides are TGTGCCAGCAGCTTGAGGGGGGGCGATGAAAAACTGTTTTTT. Its translation is CASSLRGGDEKLFF.

This chain uses TRBV5-1 with TRBJ1-1; D unclear. Germline loops: CDR1 SGHRS, CDR2 YFSETQ. The CDR3 contains 13 residues. V lost 4 bases and J 3 bases, leaving 10 bases between the germline ends. CDR3 in amino acids: CASSAYSYTEAFF. CDR3 sequence (DNA): TGCGCCAGCAGCGCTTACAGTTACACTGAAGCTTTCTTT.

The V and J genes are TRBV19 and TRBJ1-2, with D hard to call. Germline V gives CDR1 LNHDA, CDR2 SQIVND (reference sequence). Trimming left V 7 bases short and J 0 bases short, with 12 bases between. The CDR3 is 14 residues long. CDR3 in amino acids: CASTLGGPNYGYTF. The CDR3 DNA follows: TGTGCCAGTACCCTAGGCGGCCCTAACTATGGCTACACCTTC.

This rearrangement joins TRBV6-5 to TRBJ1-2; 7 nucleotides agree with TRBD1. Germline CDR1 MNHEY, CDR2 SVGAGI. The length of the CDR3 is 13 residues. The trim removed 2 bases at V and 5 bases at J, leaving 2 bases unmatched. CDR3 in DNA: TGTGCCAGCAGTTACGGGACAGAATATGGCTACACCTTC. Its protein is CASSYGTEYGYTF.

The chain uses TRBV7-9 and TRBJ2-1; D possibly corresponds to TRBD2 (6 bases). The V gene's germline CDR1 is SEHNR and CDR2 FQNEAQ (reference sequence). The germline V and J ends were trimmed by 4 bases and 8 bases, with 18 bases remaining between them. The CDR3 is made up of 15 amino acids. The CDR3 loop is CASSSGVNFGHEQFF. CDR3 sequence (DNA): TGTGCCAGCAGCTCGGGGGTCAACTTCGGCCATGAGCAGTTCTTC.

V usage is TRBV29-1 and J usage is TRBJ1-5; 7 bases are shared with TRBD1. Germline CDR1 SQVTM, CDR2 ANQGSEA. The CDR3 has 14 amino acids. The V and J ends lost 6 bases and 0 bases, in that order; junction bases with no gene match: 5. CDR3 bases: TGCAGCGTCCGGGACAGCGTTAGCAATCAGCCCCAGCATTTT. Protein product: CSVRDSVSNQPQHF.

V usage is TRBV27 and J usage is TRBJ2-1; 7 positions agree with TRBD2. Trimming cost V 7 bases and J 10 bases; bases outside gene matches: 16. Germline CDR1 is MNHEY and CDR2 is SMNVEV (reference sequence). The CDR3 contains 15 residues. Written as DNA, the CDR3 is TGTGCCAGCACCTACGAGTCGTACAACGGGGGGGAGCAGTTCTTC. Protein sequence: CASTYESYNGGEQFF.